This T cell receptor (beta chain) was sequenced for a study of identical twins. CDR3 length equals 14 residues. Germline V gene sequence: CDR1 ENHRY, CDR2 SYGVKD. J gave up 6 bases and V 7 bases, and 9 bases lay outside the gene matches. In regard to this clonotype: What it recognizes is unknown.

Broader study findings: Monozygotic twins shared more out-of-frame TCR alpha than recombination models predicted.

One entry per CDR3 protein, called by TCRdb with MiXCR from the 5' RACE reads. The table has over 550,000 distinct CDR3 sequences, about 7% seen once. These sequences were also reported in another study, on yellow fever vaccine responses in identical twins.

V gene TRBV10-3 combines with J gene TRBJ1-1, with 9 bases identical to TRBD1. The sequenced material came from PBMCs. This clonotype was obtained from a woman between 18 and 29 years old in good health. In DNA form, the CDR3 reads TGTGCCATCACCCGGGACAGGGAAATGGCTGAAGCTTTCTTT. It translates to CAITRDREMAEAFF.